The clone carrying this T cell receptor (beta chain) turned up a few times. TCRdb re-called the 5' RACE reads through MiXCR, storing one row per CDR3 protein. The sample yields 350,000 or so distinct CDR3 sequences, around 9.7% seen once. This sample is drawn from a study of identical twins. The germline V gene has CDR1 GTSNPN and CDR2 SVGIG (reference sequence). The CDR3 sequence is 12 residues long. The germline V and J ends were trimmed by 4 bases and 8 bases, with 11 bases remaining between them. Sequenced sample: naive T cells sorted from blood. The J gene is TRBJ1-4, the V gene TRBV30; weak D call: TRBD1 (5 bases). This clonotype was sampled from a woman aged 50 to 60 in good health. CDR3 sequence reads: CAWNRDEEKLFF. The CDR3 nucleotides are TGTGCCTGGAACCGGGACGAGGAAAAACTGTTTTTT. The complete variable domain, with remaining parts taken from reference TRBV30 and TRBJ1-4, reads SQTIHQWPATLVQPVGSPLSLECTVEGTSNPNLYWYRQAAGRGLQLLFYSVGIGQISSEVPQNLSASRPQDRQFILSSKKLLLSDSGFYLCAWNRDEEKLFFGSGTQLSVL.